These 26 T cell receptor beta chains came from one sample sequenced in a study of T cells in Graves' hyperthyroidism and ophthalmopathy (dated by TCRdb to the late 2010s). The library relied on multiplex PCR. TCRdb records Illumina HiSeq 2000 as the sequencer. The TCR beta CDR3 regions were amplified from the RNA transcripts. For the first round of RT-PCR on the TCR CDR3, the HTBI primer set was used together with the Qiagen OneStep RT-PCR kit. TCRdb trimmed public reads at Q25 via fastp, called clones via MiXCR and kept in-frame beta chains. Here each entry gathers all rows of one CDR3 protein and keeps the most common genes and DNA. The sample table holds around 350,000 distinct CDR3 sequences, of which around 14% were seen once. Jointly, the top ten make up 25% to 35% of the sample. Sequencing was done on a sample of blood. These receptors originate from a woman aged 18-29 years with Graves' hyperthyroidism that later progressed to Graves' ophthalmopathy.

This clonotype was detected ten times or more. This chain connects TRBV12-3 or TRBV12-4 to TRBJ2-7; D not certain. This CDR3 contains 12 residues. Trimming stripped 1 base from V and 3 bases from J, with 4 bases between. CDR3 DNA: TGTGCCAGCAGTTTAGTAGTCTACGAGCAGTACTTC. This gives the protein CASSLVVYEQYF.

This clonotype was recorded many times. The rearrangement uses TRBV5-1 and TRBJ2-3; possibly TRBD2 for D (5 bases). Germline V gene sequence: CDR1 SGHRS, CDR2 YFSETQ. The CDR3 is 15 residues long. V lost 0 bases, J lost 3 bases, and 11 bases lay in between. This CDR3 is CASSLEPGLTDTQYF. CDR3 bases: TGCGCCAGCAGCTTGGAACCGGGGTTGACAGATACGCAGTATTTT.

The chain carries TRBV18 and TRBJ2-7; TRBD2 agrees at 12 bases. This CDR3 is 18 amino acids long. Germline V gives CDR1 KGHSH, CDR2 LQKENI. The trim removed 2 bases at V and 4 bases at J, leaving 12 bases unmatched. CDR3 sequence reads: CASSPMTSGSELEYEQYF. The CDR3 coding sequence is TGTGCCAGCTCACCAATGACTAGCGGGAGTGAATTGGAATACGAGCAGTACTTC.

This clonotype was seen repeatedly, ten times or more. V gene TRBV3-1 combines with J gene TRBJ2-1, with 9 bases identical to TRBD1. CDR3 length: 15 residues. The germline CDR1 and CDR2 sequences are LGHDT and YNNKEL (reference sequence). The V gene end was trimmed by 4 bases and the J gene end by 5 bases; junction bases not matched to a gene: 6. In DNA, the CDR3 is TGTGCCAGCAGCCCAGGACAGGGGTGGGACAATGAGCAGTTCTTC. Residues: CASSPGQGWDNEQFF.

This clonotype has a count of ten or more. The chain couples TRBV5-4 to TRBJ1-1; a weak D match, TRBD1 (5 bases). Germline V gene sequence: CDR1 SGHNT, CDR2 YYREEE (reference sequence). V was trimmed by 3 bases and J by 8 bases, leaving 11 bases between them. This CDR3 has 12 residues. The DNA of the CDR3 is TGTGCCAGCAGCTCTGGGACCGACGAAGCTTTCTTT. This gives the protein CASSSGTDEAFF. Combining the CDR3 with reference TRBV5-4 and TRBJ1-1 gives the whole variable domain ETGVTQSPTHLIKTRGQQVTLRCSSQSGHNTVSWYQQALGQGPQFIFQYYREEENGRGNFPPRFSGLQFPNYSSELNVNALELDDSALYLCASSSGTDEAFFGQGTRLTVV.

This clonotype was seen at least ten times. This chain links TRBV2 with TRBJ2-5, with D possibly matching TRBD1 (5 bases). Germline CDR1 is SNHLY and CDR2 is FYNNEI. The CDR3 has 15 amino acids. Between the trimmed V and J ends, which lost 1 base and 1 base, there was a span of 10 bases. CDR3 in amino acids: CASSEGPGFQETQYF. CDR3 DNA: TGTGCCAGCAGTGAAGGGCCAGGGTTCCAAGAGACCCAGTACTTC.

This clonotype was detected many times. The V and J genes are TRBV28 and TRBJ2-1; tentatively, D is TRBD2 (5 bases). With 8 bases removed from V and 10 bases from J, the gap between germline ends came to 12 bases. The CDR3 runs 11 residues. Germline V gene data show CDR1 as MDHEN and CDR2 as SYDVKM. This CDR3 reads CASPQGGEQFF. DNA for the CDR3: TGTGCCAGCCCGCAAGGCGGGGAGCAGTTCTTC. The full variable domain, completed using reference TRBV28 and TRBJ2-1, is DVKVTQSSRYLVKRTGEKVFLECVQDMDHENMFWYRQDPGLGLRLIYFSYDVKMKEKGDIPEGYSVSREKKERFSLILESASTNQTSMYLCASPQGGEQFFGPGTRLTVL.

This clonotype was recorded at least ten times. The CDR3 spells CASSPLGGSYEQYF. In DNA, the CDR3 is TGCGCCAGCAGCCCCCTCGGGGGCAGCTACGAGCAGTACTTC. The chain joins TRBV4-1 to TRBJ2-7; TRBD1 or TRBD2 may be the D gene (6 bases each). The germline CDR1 and CDR2 sequences are MGHRA and YSYEKL. The CDR3 consists of 14 residues. Trimming stripped 4 bases from V and 3 bases from J, with 13 bases between.

This clonotype was detected a few times. The CDR3 sequence: CASSPGQGATYEQYF. The DNA for the CDR3 is TGTGCCAGCAGCCCAGGACAGGGGGCGACCTACGAGCAGTACTTC. The chain is built from TRBV5-4 and TRBJ2-7, with 11 bases that match TRBD1. This CDR3 contains 15 residues. V dropped 4 bases and J dropped 2; count of bases not matched to a gene: 5. From germline, CDR1 is SGHNT and CDR2 YYREEE (reference sequence).

In this sample, this clonotype turned up a few times. The rearrangement joins TRBV7-2 to TRBJ1-6; TRBD1 aligns across 8 bases. From germline, CDR1 is SGHTA and CDR2 FQGNSA. The CDR3 is 17 residues long. Trimming cost V 3 bases and J 2 bases; bases outside gene matches: 6. This chain's CDR3 is CASSFTQGAAYNSPLHF. DNA of the CDR3: TGTGCCAGCAGCTTTACCCAGGGGGCAGCCTATAATTCACCCCTCCACTTT.

This clonotype was found many times. V gene TRBV29-1 combines with J gene TRBJ2-3, with 9 bases fitting TRBD2. The CDR3 is 15 residues long. The junction had 5 bases not matched to a gene; V was cut back by 4 bases and J by 0 bases. CDR1 and CDR2 from the germline V gene are SQVTM and ANQGSEA. CDR3 DNA: TGCAGCGTTGCTCATACTAGCGGGAGCACAGATACGCAGTATTTT. Translation: CSVAHTSGSTDTQYF.

The chain links TRBV6-1 to TRBJ1-5; no clear D gene. With 6 bases removed from V and 2 bases from J, the gap between germline ends came to 8 bases. Looked up from germline, CDR1 is MNHNS and CDR2 is SASEGT. This CDR3 is 13 amino acids long. The chain's CDR3 is CASSVARNQPQHF. Written as DNA, the CDR3 is TGTGCCAGCAGCGTCGCCCGCAATCAGCCCCAGCATTTT.

This clonotype was observed many times. The chain carries TRBV7-9 and TRBJ2-3, with D possibly TRBD1 on 5 matching bases. Trimming took 7 bases from V and 2 from J, leaving 16 bases between them. The CDR3 is 15 amino acids. Looked up from germline, CDR1 is SEHNR and CDR2 is FQNEAQ (reference sequence). The CDR3 DNA is TGTGCCAGCATCGCCGAGACAGATACCACAGATACGCAGTATTTT. Its translation is CASIAETDTTDTQYF.

This clonotype was found many times. V and J are TRBV15 and TRBJ2-1; D could derive from TRBD1 or TRBD2 (5 bases each). V lost 5 bases to trimming and J lost 7 bases, with 18 bases between them. The CDR3 contains 15 residues. In germline, CDR1 is LNHNV, CDR2 YYDKDF (reference sequence). The CDR3 region is CATSPGTDLLNEQFF. The CDR3 DNA reads as TGTGCCACCAGCCCGGGGACCGACCTCCTTAATGAGCAGTTCTTC.

This clonotype was observed at least ten times. The chain carries TRBV30 and TRBJ1-6; D is unclear. CDR1 is GTSNPN and CDR2 is SVGIG in the germline V gene (reference sequence). Trimming shortened V by 0 bases and J by 7 bases, and 10 bases separated the two germline ends. The CDR3 runs to 14 residues. CDR3 coding DNA: TGTGCCTGGAGTGTAAAAGGGTACAATTCACCCCTCCACTTT. Protein sequence: CAWSVKGYNSPLHF.

Of note for this clonotype: A read error is possible here, since a much larger clone lies one base away. This rearrangement joins TRBV20-1 to TRBJ1-1; D is ambiguous. This CDR3 comprises 13 residues. CDR1 is DFQATT, CDR2 SNEGSKA, per germline (reference sequence). DNA for the CDR3: TGCGGTGCTCATAATATGAGGAACACTGAAGCTTTCTTT. It is translated as CGAHNMRNTEAFF.

The CDR3 here is CASTPGQGSTDTQYF. The CDR3 DNA reads TGTGCCAGCACCCCGGGACAGGGATCCACAGATACGCAGTATTTT. The chain combines TRBV2 with TRBJ2-3; TRBD1 matches 9 bases. CDR1 and CDR2 from the germline V gene are SNHLY and FYNNEI. The CDR3 runs to 15 residues. V lost 7 bases and J lost 2; bases outside the gene matches: 7.

This clonotype was seen ten or more times. The chain is built from TRBV7-8 and TRBJ2-3; 10 positions match TRBD2. The germline gives CDR1 SGHVS, CDR2 FQNEAQ. The CDR3 runs 15 residues. Unmatched junction bases numbered 3, after V lost 4 bases and J lost 2 bases. The CDR3: CASSSGLATTDTQYF. CDR3 bases: TGTGCCAGCAGCTCGGGACTAGCGACCACAGATACGCAGTATTTT.

There are many counts of this clonotype. DNA of the CDR3: TGTGCCACCCCCCCCGGGACAGGCTTTGGCTACACCTTC. This codes for CATPPGTGFGYTF. The chain has TRBV2 and TRBJ1-2; TRBD1 matches at 8 bases. The CDR3 extends over 13 amino acids. V lost 10 bases, J lost 7 bases, and 11 bases stayed unmatched. CDR1 and CDR2 from the germline V gene are SNHLY and FYNNEI.

This clonotype was observed at least ten times. The V gene is TRBV12-3 or TRBV12-4, the J gene TRBJ2-5, with D perhaps matching TRBD2 (5 bases). With 1 base removed from V and 2 bases from J, the gap between germline ends came to 11 bases. This CDR3 contains 15 residues. CDR3 in DNA: TGTGCCAGCAGTTTAGGCTCGGGATCACAAGAGACCCAGTACTTC. Translating gives CASSLGSGSQETQYF.

In this sample, this clonotype turned up many times. This chain uses TRBV28 with TRBJ1-5; TRBD1 matches 12 bases. Trimming took 2 bases from V and 0 from J; bases not matched to a gene: 8. The CDR3 is 19 residues long. Germline V gene lookup returns CDR1 MDHEN and CDR2 SYDVKM. The CDR3 region has the DNA TGTGCCAGCAGTTTACGTCCGGGACAGGGGGCCTATAGCAATCAGCCCCAGCATTTT. This translates into CASSLRPGQGAYSNQPQHF.

This clonotype has a count of ten or more. The gene calls are TRBV3-1 and TRBJ1-2; weak D call: TRBD1 (6 bases). Germline values: CDR1 LGHDT, CDR2 YNNKEL (reference sequence). The CDR3 sequence is 15 residues long. V gave up 0 bases and J gave up 4 bases, with 12 bases separating them. CDR3 in DNA: TGTGCCAGCAGCCAAGACGGGGGGCTCATCTATGGCTACACCTTC. Amino acids: CASSQDGGLIYGYTF.

In this sample, this clonotype turned up many times. This chain connects TRBV20-1 to TRBJ2-5; 12 bases are a match to TRBD2. The CDR3 runs 13 residues. CDR1 is DFQATT and CDR2 is SNEGSKA in the germline V gene (reference sequence). V was clipped by 5 bases and J by 5 bases; unmatched bases: 3. In DNA, the CDR3 is TGCAGTGCTCGACTAGCGGGAGTGGAGACCCAGTACTTC. This codes for CSARLAGVETQYF.

V gene TRBV13 combines with J gene TRBJ1-2, with 8 positions matching TRBD1. V gave up 5 bases and J gave up 4 bases; unmatched junction bases: 18. The CDR3 runs to 18 residues. Germline values: CDR1 PRHDT, CDR2 FYEKMQ (reference sequence). CDR3 bases: TGTGCCAGCAGCGTACGTATAGGGGGACAGGCAGATTTCTATGGCTACACCTTC. It yields the protein CASSVRIGGQADFYGYTF.

The chain is built from TRBV20-1 and TRBJ1-4; 7 nucleotides align to TRBD1. CDR3 size: 14 residues. Germline lookup yields CDR1 DFQATT and CDR2 SNEGSKA (reference sequence). V trimming: 6 bases; J trimming: 3 bases; junction bases outside the gene matches: 7. CDR3 protein: CSAQNRGPNEKLFF. CDR3 coding DNA: TGCAGTGCCCAAAACAGGGGTCCTAATGAAAAACTGTTTTTT.

This clonotype was recorded at least ten times. The V and J genes are TRBV3-1 and TRBJ2-1; 9 nucleotides agree with TRBD1. This CDR3 has 16 residues. From germline, CDR1 is LGHDT and CDR2 YNNKEL (reference sequence). The V gene end was trimmed by 2 bases and the J gene end by 6 bases; junction bases not matched to a gene: 8. Here the CDR3 DNA reads TGTGCCAGCAGCCAACCCCGGGACAGGGTGGTCAATGAGCAGTTCTTC. Protein sequence: CASSQPRDRVVNEQFF.